This TCR beta chain was documented in a study of CD8 T cells in Susac syndrome. General study points: The study recognized that the number of individuals in its TCR sequencing and HLA analysis was relatively small.

Sequencing of TCR beta drew on CD8+ and CD4+ T cells from blood. Multiple sclerosis controls were treatment-naive patients with stable or active relapsing-remitting disease. V lost 4 bases, J lost 7 bases, and 11 bases lay in between. The CDR3 sequence is 13 residues long. The germline V gene has CDR1 SGHTA and CDR2 FQGNSA. Reverse transcription of roughly 0.5 to 1 ug RNA was carried out with random hexamers. Across 54 Vbeta and 13 Jbeta, immunoSEQ multiplex PCR amplified TCR beta CDR3. TCRdb re-derived calls from the immunoSEQ multiplex PCR reads in MiXCR, one entry per CDR3 protein. The sample carries about 160,000 distinct CDR3 sequences, less than 95% recorded once. About this clonotype itself: As yet, its antigen is unknown.

The chain joins TRBV7-2 to TRBJ1-5; no firm D call. Sequencing was performed on CD4+ T cells from PBMCs. This sequence originates from a human donor with multiple sclerosis. The CDR3 region has the DNA TGTGCCAGCAGCTCCCGAAAGGAGCAGCCCCAGCATTTT. It translates to CASSSRKEQPQHF.